The source of this T cell receptor (beta chain) is a study of OX40 agonist ivuxolimab in advanced cancers. Overall study context: Patients in dose escalation had liver, melanoma, kidney or head and neck cancers.

Using immunoSEQ multiplex PCR, the repertoire was profiled, and TCRdb retains in-frame clones only, with some absent. Among tens of thousands of clones listed, about four fifths were seen once. As regards this clone: Its antigen is unknown.

The CDR3 is made up of 13 amino acids. V lost 1 base, J lost 6 bases, and 6 bases lay in between. Germline CDR1 SEHNR, CDR2 FQNEAQ (reference sequence). The study's findings and limits: Mean expanded clone counts were higher in CD8+ than CD4+ T cells. Partial responders receiving 0.1-3.0 mg/kg showed among the lowest clonal expansion.

The receptor was isolated from an adult with an advanced solid tumor such as melanoma, head and neck, liver or kidney cancer. Sequencing used CD4+ or CD8+ T cells sorted from blood, obtained in a trial of the OX40 agonist ivuxolimab. V usage is TRBV7-9 and J usage is TRBJ2-2, with D perhaps TRBD1 (6 bases). Here the CDR3 DNA reads TGTGCCAGCAGCTTAGGGACAGCCGGGGAGCTGTTTTTT. This encodes CASSLGTAGELFF.